This T cell receptor (beta chain) was profiled in a study of early stage breast cancer tumors. Sequencing used immunoSEQ multiplex PCR; TCRdb keeps in-frame clones, though not all of them. The table has fewer than 15,000 clones, roughly 83% seen once. The J segment lost 1 base and the V segment lost 5 bases, leaving 7 bases of the junction unmatched. The CDR3 runs 15 residues. In germline, CDR1 is SQVTM, CDR2 ANQGSEA. The sequencing sample was made of normal breast tissue next to the tumor. This chain uses TRBV29-1 with TRBJ2-2; 7 bases agree with TRBD2. The clonotype comes from a person under 45 with breast cancer. CDR3 region: CSVPPSGGNTGELFF. As DNA, the CDR3 is TGCAGCGTTCCCCCTTCGGGAGGGAACACCGGGGAGCTGTTTTTT.